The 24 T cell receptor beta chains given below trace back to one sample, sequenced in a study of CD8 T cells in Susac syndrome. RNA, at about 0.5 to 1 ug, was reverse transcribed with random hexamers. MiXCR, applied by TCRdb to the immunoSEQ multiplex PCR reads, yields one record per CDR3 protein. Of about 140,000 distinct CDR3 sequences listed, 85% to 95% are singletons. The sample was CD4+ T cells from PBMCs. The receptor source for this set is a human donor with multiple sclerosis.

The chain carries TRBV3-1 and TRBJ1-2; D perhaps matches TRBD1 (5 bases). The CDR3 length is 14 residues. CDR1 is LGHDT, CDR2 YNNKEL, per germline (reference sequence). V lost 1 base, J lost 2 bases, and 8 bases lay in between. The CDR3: CASSQGWGNYGYTF. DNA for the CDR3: TGTGCCAGCAGCCAAGGATGGGGCAACTATGGCTACACCTTC.

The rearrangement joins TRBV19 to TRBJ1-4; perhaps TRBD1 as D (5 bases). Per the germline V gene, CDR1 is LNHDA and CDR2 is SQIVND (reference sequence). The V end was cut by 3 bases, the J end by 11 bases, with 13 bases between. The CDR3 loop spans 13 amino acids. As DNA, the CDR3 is TGTGCCAGTAGTATCCAGGGAATTGGGAAACTGTTTTTT. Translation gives CASSIQGIGKLFF.

Here the CDR3 DNA reads TGTGCCAGCAGTTCGGTGAGCAATTCACCCCTCCACTTT. Protein product: CASSSVSNSPLHF. V is TRBV12-3 or TRBV12-4 and J is TRBJ1-6, with D uncertain. The CDR3 covers 13 residues. The ends were cut back, 4 bases at V and 7 bases at J, with 8 bases in the middle.

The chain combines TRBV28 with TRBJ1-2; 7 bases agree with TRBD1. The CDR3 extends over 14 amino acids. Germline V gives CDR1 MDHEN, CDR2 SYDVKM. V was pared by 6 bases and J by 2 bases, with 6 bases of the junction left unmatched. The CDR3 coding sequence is TGTGCCAGCAGGAACAGGGGCGAAAACTATGGCTACACCTTC. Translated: CASRNRGENYGYTF.

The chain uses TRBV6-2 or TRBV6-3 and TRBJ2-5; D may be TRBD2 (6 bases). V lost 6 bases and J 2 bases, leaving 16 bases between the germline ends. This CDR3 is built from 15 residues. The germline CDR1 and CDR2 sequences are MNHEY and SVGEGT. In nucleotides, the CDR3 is TGTGCCAGCAGACGATTTTCAGGGACTCAAGAGACCCAGTACTTC. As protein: CASRRFSGTQETQYF.

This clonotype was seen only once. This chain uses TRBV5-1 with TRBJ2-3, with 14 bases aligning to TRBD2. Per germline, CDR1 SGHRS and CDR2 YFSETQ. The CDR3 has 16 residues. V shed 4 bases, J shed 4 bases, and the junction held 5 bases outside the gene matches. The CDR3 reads CASSGGLAGAPDTQYF. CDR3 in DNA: TGCGCCAGCAGCGGGGGACTAGCGGGAGCCCCAGATACGCAGTATTTT.

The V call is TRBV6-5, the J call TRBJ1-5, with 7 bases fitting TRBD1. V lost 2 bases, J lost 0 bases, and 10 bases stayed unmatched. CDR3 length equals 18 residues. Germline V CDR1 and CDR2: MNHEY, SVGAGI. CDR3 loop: CASSYLAGQPYSNQPQHF. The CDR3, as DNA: TGTGCCAGCAGTTACCTAGCGGGACAGCCGTATAGCAATCAGCCCCAGCATTTT.

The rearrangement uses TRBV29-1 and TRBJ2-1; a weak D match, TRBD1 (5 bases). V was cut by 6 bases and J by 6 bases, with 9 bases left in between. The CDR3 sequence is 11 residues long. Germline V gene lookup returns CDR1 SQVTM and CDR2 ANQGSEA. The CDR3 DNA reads TGCAGCGTAGTCAGGGTCAATGAGCAGTTCTTC. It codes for CSVVRVNEQFF.

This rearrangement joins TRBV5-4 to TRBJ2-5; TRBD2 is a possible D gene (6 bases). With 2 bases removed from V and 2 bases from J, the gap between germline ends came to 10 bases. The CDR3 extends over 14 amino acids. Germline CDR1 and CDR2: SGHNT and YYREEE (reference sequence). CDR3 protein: CASSLGGNQETQYF. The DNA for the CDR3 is TGTGCCAGCAGCTTAGGCGGGAATCAAGAGACCCAGTACTTC.

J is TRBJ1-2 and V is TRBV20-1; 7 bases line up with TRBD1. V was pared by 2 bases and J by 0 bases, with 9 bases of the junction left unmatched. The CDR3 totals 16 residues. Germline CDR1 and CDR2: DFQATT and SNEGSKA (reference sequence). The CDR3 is CSARRPTGRANYGYTF. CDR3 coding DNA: TGCAGTGCTAGACGCCCGACAGGGAGAGCTAACTATGGCTACACCTTC.

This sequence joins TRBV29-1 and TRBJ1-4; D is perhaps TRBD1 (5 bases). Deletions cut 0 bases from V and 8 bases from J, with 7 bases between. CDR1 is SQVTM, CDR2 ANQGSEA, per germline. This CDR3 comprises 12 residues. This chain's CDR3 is CSVEDPGEKLFF. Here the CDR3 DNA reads TGCAGCGTTGAAGATCCAGGGGAAAAACTGTTTTTT.

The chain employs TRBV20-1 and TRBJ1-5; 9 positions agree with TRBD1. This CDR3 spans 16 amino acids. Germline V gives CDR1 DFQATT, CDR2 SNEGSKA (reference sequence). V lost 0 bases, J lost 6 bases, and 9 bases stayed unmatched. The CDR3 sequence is CSARDQRWTGVQPQHF. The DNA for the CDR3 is TGCAGTGCTAGAGATCAAAGGTGGACAGGGGTTCAGCCCCAGCATTTT.

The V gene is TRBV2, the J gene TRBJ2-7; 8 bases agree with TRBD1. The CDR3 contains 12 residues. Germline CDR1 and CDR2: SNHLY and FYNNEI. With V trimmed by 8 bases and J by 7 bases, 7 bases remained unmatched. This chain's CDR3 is CASSSGGGEQYF. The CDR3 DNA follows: TGTGCCAGCTCCTCAGGGGGCGGTGAGCAGTACTTC.

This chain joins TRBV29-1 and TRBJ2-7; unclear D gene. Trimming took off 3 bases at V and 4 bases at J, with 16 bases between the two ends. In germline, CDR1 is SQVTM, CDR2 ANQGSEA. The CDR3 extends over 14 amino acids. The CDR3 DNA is TGCAGCGTTGATGAAGGATATCCCCCATACGAGCAGTACTTC. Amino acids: CSVDEGYPPYEQYF.

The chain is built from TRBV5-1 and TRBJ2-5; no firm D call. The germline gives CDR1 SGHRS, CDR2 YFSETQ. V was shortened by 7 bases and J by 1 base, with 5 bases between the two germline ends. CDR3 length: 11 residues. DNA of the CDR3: TGCGCCAGCTCGATCCAAGAGACCCAGTACTTC. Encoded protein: CASSIQETQYF. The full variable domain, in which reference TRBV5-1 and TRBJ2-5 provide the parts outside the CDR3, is KAGVTQTPRYLIKTRGQQVTLSCSPISGHRSVSWYQQTPGQGLQFLFEYFSETQRNKGNFPGRFSGRQFSNSRSEMNVSTLELGDSALYLCASSIQETQYFGPGTRLLVL.

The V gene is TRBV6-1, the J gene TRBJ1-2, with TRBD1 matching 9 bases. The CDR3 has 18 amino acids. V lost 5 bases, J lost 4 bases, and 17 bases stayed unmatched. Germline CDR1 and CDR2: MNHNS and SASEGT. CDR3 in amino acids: CASSPTGTGTGLFYGYTF. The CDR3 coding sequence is TGTGCCAGCAGTCCCACCGGAACCGGGACAGGGTTATTCTATGGCTACACCTTC.

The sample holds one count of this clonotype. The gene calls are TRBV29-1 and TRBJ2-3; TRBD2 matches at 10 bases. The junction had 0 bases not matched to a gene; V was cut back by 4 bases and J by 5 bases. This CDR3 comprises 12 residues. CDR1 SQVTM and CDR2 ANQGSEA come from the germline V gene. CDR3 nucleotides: TGCAGCGTTGGGACTAGCGGAGATACGCAGTATTTT. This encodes CSVGTSGDTQYF.

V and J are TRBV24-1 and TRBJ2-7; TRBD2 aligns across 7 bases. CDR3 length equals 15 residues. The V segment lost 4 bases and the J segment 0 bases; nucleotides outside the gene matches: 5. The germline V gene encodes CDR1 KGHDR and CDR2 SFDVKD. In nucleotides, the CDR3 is TGTGCCACCAGTGACCCTAGCGGAGGCTCCTACGAGCAGTACTTC. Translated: CATSDPSGGSYEQYF.

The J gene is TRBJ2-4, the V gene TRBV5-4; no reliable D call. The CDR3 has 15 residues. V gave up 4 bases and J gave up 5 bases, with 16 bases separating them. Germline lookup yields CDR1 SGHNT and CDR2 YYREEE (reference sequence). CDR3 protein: CASSPPSGEENIQYF. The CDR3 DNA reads TGTGCCAGCAGCCCCCCATCCGGTGAGGAAAACATTCAGTACTTC.

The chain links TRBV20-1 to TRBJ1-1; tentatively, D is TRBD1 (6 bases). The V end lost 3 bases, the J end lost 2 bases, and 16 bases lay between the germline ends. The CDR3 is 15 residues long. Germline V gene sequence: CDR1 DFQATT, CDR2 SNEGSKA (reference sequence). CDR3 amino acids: CSARSWGHHNTEAFF. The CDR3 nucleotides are TGCAGTGCTAGGTCCTGGGGACATCACAACACTGAAGCTTTCTTT.

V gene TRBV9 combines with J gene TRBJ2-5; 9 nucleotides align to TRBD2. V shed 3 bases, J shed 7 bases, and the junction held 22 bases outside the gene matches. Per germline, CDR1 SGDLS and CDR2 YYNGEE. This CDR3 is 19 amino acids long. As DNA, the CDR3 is TGTGCCAGCAGCGCCACAGATGGACCCGCGGGGGGGCCACGGTGGACCCAGTACTTC. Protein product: CASSATDGPAGGPRWTQYF.

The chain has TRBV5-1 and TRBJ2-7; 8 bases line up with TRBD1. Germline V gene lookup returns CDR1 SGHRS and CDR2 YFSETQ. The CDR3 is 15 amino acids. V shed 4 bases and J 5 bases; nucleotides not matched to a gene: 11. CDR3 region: CASSLGQAPYHEQYF. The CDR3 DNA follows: TGCGCCAGCAGCCTGGGACAGGCGCCTTACCACGAGCAGTACTTC.

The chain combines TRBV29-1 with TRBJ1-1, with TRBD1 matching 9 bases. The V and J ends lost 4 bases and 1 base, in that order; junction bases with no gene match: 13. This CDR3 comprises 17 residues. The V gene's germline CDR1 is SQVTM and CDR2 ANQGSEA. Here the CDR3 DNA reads TGCAGCGTTGCCAGCGTGATGACAGGGGGGGCGAACACTGAAGCTTTCTTT. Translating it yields CSVASVMTGGANTEAFF.

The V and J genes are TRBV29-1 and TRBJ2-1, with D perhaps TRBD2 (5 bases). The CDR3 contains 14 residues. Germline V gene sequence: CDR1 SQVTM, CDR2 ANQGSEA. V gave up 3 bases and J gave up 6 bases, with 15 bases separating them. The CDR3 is CSVDPPGGFNEQFF. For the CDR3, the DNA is TGCAGCGTTGACCCCCCCGGAGGCTTCAATGAGCAGTTCTTC.